This T cell receptor (beta chain) was sequenced in a study of sequential checkpoint blockade in melanoma. About the research overall: Patients were randomized 1:1 to nivolumab-then-ipilimumab or ipilimumab-then-nivolumab first-line. Both treatment sequences were followed by maintenance nivolumab. Matched biopsies came pretreatment and at week 13 for approximately 22 patients.

CDR1 GTSNPN and CDR2 SVGIG come from the germline V gene (reference sequence). V was clipped by 1 base and J by 8 bases; unmatched bases: 6. CDR3 length: 13 residues. Sequencing was performed with immunoSEQ multiplex PCR; in TCRdb, only in-frame clones are kept and a portion is missing. The sample lists roughly 20,000 clones, around 25% occurring once. This clone showed up just a few times. Documented treatment: randomized to nivolumab then ipilimumab (arm A) or the reverse (arm B). The sample in question was tumor tissue (inferred from file names), obtained from a patient given nivolumab and ipilimumab in sequence. This receptor was identified in a human donor with melanoma. The rearrangement joins TRBV30 to TRBJ1-2, with 8 bases fitting TRBD1. This CDR3 reads CAWSGGRGPGYTF. CDR3 bases: TGTGCCTGGAGTGGAGGCAGGGGGCCGGGCTACACCTTC.